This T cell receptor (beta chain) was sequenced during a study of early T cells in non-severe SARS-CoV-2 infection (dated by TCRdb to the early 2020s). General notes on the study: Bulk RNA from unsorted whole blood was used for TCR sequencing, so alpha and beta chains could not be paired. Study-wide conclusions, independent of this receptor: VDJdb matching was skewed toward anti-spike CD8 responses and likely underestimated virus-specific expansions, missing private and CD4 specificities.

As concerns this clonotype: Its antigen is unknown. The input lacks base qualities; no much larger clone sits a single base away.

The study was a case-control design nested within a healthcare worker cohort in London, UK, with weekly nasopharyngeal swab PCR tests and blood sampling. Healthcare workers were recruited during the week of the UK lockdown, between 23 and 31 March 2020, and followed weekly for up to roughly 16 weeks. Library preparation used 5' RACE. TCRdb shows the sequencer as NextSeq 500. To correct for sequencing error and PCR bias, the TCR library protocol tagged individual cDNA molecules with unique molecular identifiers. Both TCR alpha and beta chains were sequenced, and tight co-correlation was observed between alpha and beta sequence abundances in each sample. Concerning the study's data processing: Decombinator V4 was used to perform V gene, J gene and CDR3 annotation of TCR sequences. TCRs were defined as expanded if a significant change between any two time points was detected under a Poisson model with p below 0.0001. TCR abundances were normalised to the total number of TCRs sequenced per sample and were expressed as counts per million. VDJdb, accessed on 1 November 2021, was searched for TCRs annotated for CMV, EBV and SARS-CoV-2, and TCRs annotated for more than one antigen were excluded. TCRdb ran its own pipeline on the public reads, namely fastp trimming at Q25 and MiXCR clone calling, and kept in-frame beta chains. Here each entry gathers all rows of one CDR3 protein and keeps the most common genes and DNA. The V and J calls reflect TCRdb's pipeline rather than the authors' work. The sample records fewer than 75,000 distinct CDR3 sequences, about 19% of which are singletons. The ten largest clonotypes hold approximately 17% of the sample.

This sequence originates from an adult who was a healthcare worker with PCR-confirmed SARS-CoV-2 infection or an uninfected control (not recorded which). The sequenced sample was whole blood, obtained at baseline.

The CDR3 loop reads CASSTQTATNEKLFF. The nucleotide sequence reads TGTGCCAGCAGCACCCAGACAGCAACTAATGAAAAACTGTTTTTT. The chain is assembled from TRBV7-2 and TRBJ1-4; 5 matching bases give a weak D call of TRBD1. The CDR3 sequence holds 15 residues, the cysteine and phenylalanine included. Only the CDR3 DNA stays, 45 bases, in frame from base 1. As encoded in the germline V gene, CDR1 is SGHTA while CDR2 is FQGNSA. Trimming removed 5 bases from V and 0 bases from J, leaving 10 bases between the germline ends.